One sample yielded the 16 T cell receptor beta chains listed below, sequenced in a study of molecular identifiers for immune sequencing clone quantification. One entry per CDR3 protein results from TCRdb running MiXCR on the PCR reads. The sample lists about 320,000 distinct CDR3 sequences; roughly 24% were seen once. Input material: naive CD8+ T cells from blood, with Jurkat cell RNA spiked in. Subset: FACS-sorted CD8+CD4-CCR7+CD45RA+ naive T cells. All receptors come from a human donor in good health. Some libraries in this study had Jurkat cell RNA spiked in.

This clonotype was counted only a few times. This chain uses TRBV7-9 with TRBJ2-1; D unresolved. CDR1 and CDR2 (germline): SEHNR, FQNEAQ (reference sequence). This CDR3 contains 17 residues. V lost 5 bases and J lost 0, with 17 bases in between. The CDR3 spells CASSQNLGFGSYNEQFF. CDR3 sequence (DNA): TGTGCCAGCAGCCAAAACTTGGGGTTTGGCTCCTACAATGAGCAGTTCTTC.

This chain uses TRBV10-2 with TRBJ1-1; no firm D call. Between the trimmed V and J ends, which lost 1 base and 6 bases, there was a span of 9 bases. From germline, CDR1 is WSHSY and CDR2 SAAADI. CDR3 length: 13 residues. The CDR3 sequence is CASSELELAEAFF. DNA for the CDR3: TGCGCCAGCAGTGAGTTGGAGTTGGCTGAAGCTTTCTTT.

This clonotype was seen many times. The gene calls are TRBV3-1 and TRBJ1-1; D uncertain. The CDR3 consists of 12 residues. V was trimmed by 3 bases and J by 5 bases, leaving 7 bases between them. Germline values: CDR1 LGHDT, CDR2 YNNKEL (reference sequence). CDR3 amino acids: CASSQGSTEAFF. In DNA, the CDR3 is TGTGCCAGCAGCCAGGGAAGTACTGAAGCTTTCTTT.

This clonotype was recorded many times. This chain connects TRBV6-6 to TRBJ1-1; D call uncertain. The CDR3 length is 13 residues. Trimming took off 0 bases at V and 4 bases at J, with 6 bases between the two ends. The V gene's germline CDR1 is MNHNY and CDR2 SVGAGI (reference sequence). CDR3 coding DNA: TGTGCCAGCAGTTACTCGGGCGGCACTGAAGCTTTCTTT. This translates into CASSYSGGTEAFF.

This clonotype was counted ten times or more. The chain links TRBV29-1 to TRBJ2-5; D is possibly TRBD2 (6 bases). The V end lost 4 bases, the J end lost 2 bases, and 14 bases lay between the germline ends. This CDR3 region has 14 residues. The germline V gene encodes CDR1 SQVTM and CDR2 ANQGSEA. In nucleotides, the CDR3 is TGCAGCGTTGGTGCGCTAGCGATTCAAGAGACCCAGTACTTC. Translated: CSVGALAIQETQYF.

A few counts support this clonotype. The CDR3 here is CSAGKGLAGGPERRDTQYF. The CDR3 nucleotides are TGCAGTGCCGGCAAGGGACTAGCGGGGGGGCCGGAGCGTCGAGATACGCAGTATTTT. The chain is built from TRBV20-1 and TRBJ2-3, with 16 positions matching TRBD2. CDR3 size: 19 residues. CDR1 and CDR2 from the germline V gene are DFQATT and SNEGSKA (reference sequence). J gave up 5 bases and V 6 bases, and 17 bases lay outside the gene matches.

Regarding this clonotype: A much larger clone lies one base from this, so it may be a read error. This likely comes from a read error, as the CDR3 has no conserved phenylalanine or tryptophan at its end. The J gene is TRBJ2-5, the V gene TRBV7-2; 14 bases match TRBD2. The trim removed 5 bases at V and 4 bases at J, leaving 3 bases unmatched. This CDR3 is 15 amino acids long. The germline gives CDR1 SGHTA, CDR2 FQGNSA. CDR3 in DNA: TGTGCCAGCAGCCCGGGGACTAGCGGGAGAGAGACCCAGTACCTC. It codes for CASSPGTSGRETQYL.

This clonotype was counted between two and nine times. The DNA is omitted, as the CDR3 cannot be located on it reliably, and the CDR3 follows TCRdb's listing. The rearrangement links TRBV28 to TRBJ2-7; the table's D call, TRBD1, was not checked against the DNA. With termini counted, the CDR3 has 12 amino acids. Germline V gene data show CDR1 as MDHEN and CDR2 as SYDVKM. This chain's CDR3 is CASWGIGSEQHF.

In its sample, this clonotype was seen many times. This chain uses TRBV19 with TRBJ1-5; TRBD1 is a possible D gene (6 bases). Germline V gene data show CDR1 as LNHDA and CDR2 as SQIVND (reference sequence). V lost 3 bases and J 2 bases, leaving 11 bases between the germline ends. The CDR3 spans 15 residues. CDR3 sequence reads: CASSIDAGGNQPQHF. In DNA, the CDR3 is TGTGCCAGTAGTATTGACGCAGGGGGCAATCAGCCCCAGCATTTT.

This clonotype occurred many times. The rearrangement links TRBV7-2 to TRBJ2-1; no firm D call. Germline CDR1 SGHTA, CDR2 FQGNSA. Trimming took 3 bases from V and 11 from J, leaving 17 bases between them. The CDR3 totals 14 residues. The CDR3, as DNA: TGTGCCAGCAGCTTGGGCCTGCCGATCGTTCAGCAGTTCTTC. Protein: CASSLGLPIVQQFF.

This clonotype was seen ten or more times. CDR3 bases: TGTGCCAGCAGCTCGACGGACAGGTTTGCTTATGGCTACACCTTC. Translating gives CASSSTDRFAYGYTF. This rearrangement joins TRBV7-9 to TRBJ1-2, with 7 bases aligning to TRBD1. Looked up from germline, CDR1 is SEHNR and CDR2 is FQNEAQ (reference sequence). The CDR3 covers 15 residues. The V gene end was trimmed by 4 bases and the J gene end by 5 bases; junction bases not matched to a gene: 10.

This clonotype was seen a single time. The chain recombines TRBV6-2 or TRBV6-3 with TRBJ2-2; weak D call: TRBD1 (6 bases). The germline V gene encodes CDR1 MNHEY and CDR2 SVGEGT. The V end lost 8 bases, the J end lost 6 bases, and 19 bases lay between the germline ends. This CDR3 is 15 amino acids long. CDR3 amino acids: CASGLPGQRPGELFF. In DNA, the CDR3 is TGTGCCAGCGGCTTACCGGGACAAAGGCCCGGGGAGCTGTTTTTT.

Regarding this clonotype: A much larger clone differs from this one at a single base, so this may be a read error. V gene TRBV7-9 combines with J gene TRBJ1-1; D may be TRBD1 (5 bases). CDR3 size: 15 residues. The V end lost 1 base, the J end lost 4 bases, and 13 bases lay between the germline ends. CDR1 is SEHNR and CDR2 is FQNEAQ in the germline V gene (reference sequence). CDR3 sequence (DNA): TGTGCCAGCAGCTTAGTAGATCCGGGGCCCACTGAAGCTTTCTTT. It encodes CASSLVDPGPTEAFF.

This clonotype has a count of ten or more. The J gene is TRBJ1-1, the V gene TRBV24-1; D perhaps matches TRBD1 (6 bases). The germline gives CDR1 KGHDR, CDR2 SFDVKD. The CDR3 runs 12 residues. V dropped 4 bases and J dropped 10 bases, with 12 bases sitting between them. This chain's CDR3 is CATSERGQRAFF. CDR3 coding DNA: TGTGCCACCAGTGAACGTGGACAGAGAGCTTTCTTT.

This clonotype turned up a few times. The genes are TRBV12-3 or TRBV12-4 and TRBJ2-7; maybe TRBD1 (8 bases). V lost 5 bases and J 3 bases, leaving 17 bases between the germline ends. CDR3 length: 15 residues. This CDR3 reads CASSPTQGGYYEQYF. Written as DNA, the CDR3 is TGTGCCAGCAGTCCAACACAGGGGGGGTACTACGAGCAGTACTTC.

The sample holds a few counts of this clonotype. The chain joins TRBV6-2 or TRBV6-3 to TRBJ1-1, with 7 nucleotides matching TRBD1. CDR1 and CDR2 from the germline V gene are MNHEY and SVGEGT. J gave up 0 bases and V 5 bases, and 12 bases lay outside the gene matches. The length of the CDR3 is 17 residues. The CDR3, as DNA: TGTGCCAGCAGTACCCTCAAGAGGGACAGACTGAACACTGAAGCTTTCTTT. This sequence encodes CASSTLKRDRLNTEAFF.